This section outlines one TCR beta chain sequence together with its context. This entry is derived from a study of blood T cell repertoires in COVID-19. Trimming stripped 4 bases from V and 9 bases from J, with 13 bases between. Germline CDR1 is LGHNT and CDR2 is FRNRAP. The CDR3 has 13 residues. Per the original methods: Using reference gene primer amplification, nucleated cell counts were estimated. Sequencing was performed with immunoSEQ multiplex PCR; in TCRdb, only in-frame clones are kept and a portion is missing. The DNA gave D and trimming, while V, J and clone size come from that table. The data show 150,000 to 200,000 clones, 86% seen once.

The sequenced sample was peripheral blood. The receptor comes from a man in his sixties or seventies with acute or convalescent COVID-19. This rearrangement joins TRBV12-5 to TRBJ2-1; D is unclear. For the CDR3, the DNA is TGTGCTAGTGGTTGGCAGGATGGAAGTGAGCAGTTCTTC. This translates into CASGWQDGSEQFF. The entire variable domain, with the rest obtained from reference TRBV12-5 and TRBJ2-1, is as follows: DARVTQTPRHKVTEMGQEVTMRCQPILGHNTVFWYRQTMMQGLELLAYFRNRAPLDDSGMPKDRFSAEMPDATLATLKIQPSEPRDSAVYFCASGWQDGSEQFFGPGTRLTVL.